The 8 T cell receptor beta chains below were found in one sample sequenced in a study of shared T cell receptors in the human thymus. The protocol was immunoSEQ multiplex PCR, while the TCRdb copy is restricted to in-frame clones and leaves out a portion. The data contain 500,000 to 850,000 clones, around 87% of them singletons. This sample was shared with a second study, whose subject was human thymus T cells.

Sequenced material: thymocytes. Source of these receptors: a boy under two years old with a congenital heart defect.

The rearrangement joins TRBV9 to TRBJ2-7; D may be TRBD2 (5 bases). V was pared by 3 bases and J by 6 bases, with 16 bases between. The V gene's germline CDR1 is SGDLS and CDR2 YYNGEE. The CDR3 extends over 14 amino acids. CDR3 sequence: CASSDEPSPGEQYF. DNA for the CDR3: TGTGCCAGCAGCGACGAACCTAGCCCTGGCGAGCAGTACTTC.

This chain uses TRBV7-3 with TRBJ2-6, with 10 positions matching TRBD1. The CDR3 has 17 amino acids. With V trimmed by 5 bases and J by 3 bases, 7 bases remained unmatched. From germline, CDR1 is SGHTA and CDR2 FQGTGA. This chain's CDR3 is CASSHDRGRNGANVLTF. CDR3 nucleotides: TGTGCCAGCAGCCACGACAGGGGGCGGAATGGGGCCAACGTCCTGACTTTC.

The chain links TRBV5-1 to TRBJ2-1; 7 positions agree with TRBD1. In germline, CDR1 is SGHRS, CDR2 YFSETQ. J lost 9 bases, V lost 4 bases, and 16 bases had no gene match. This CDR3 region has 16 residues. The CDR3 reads CASSQLTGSPDGEQFF. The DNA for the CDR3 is TGCGCCAGCAGCCAGCTGACAGGGAGCCCCGACGGTGAGCAGTTCTTC.

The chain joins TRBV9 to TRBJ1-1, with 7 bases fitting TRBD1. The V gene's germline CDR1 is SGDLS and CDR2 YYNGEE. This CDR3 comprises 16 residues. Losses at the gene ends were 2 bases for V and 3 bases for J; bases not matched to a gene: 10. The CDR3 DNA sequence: TGTGCCAGCAGCGTCCTTACAGGGGAATGGGACACTGAAGCTTTCTTT. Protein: CASSVLTGEWDTEAFF.

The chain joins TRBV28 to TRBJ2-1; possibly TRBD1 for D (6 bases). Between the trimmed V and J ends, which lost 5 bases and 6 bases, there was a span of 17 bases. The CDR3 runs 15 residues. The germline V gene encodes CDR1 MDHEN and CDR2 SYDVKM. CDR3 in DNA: TGTGCCAGCAGTCGGGACAACGGATTACGCAATGAGCAGTTCTTC. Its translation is CASSRDNGLRNEQFF.

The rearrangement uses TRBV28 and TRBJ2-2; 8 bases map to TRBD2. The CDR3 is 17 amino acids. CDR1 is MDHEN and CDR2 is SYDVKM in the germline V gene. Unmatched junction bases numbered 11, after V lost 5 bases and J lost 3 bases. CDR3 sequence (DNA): TGTGCCAGCAGTCGGGGGGGACTCGCCTGGGACACCGGGGAGCTGTTTTTT. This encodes CASSRGGLAWDTGELFF. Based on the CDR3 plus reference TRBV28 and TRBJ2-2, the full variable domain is DVKVTQSSRYLVKRTGEKVFLECVQDMDHENMFWYRQDPGLGLRLIYFSYDVKMKEKGDIPEGYSVSREKKERFSLILESASTNQTSMYLCASSRGGLAWDTGELFFGEGSRLTVL.

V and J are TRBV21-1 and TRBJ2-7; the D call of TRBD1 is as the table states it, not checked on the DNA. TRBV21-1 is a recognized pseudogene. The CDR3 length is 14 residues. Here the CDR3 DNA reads TGTGCCAGCAGCCCAGCGAAGGGGGCGGGTGAGCAGTACTTC. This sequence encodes CASSPAKGAGEQYF.

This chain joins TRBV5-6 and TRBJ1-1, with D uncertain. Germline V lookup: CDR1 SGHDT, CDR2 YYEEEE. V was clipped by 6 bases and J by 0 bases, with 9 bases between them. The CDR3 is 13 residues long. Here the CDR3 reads CASTQHVNTEAFF. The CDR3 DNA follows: TGTGCCAGCACCCAACACGTGAACACTGAAGCTTTCTTT.